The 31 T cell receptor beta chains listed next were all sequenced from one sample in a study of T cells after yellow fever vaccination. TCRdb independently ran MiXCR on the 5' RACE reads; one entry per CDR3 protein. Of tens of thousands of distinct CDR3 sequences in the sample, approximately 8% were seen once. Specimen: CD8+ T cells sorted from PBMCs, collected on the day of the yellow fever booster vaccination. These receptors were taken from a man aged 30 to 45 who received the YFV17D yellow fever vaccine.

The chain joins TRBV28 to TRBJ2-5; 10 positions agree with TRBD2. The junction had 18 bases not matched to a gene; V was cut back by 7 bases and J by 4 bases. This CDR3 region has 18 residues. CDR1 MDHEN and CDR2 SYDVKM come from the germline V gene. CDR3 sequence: CASTEGVGRTSGPETQYF. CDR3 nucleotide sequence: TGTGCCAGCACCGAGGGGGTCGGCAGGACTAGCGGACCAGAGACCCAGTACTTC. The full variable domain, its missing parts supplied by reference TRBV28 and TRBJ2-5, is DVKVTQSSRYLVKRTGEKVFLECVQDMDHENMFWYRQDPGLGLRLIYFSYDVKMKEKGDIPEGYSVSREKKERFSLILESASTNQTSMYLCASTEGVGRTSGPETQYFGPGTRLLVL.

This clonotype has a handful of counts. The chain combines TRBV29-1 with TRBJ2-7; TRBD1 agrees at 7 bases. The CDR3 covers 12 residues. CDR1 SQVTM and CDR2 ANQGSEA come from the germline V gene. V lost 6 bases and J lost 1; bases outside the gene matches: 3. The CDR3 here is CSVRQGSYEQYF. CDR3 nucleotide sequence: TGCAGCGTACGACAGGGTTCCTACGAGCAGTACTTC.

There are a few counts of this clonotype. As DNA, the CDR3 is TGCAGTGCTAGAGGCGGACTAGCGGGAACCTACGAGCAGTACTTC. Its translation is CSARGGLAGTYEQYF. The chain carries TRBV20-1 and TRBJ2-7; 12 nucleotides agree with TRBD2. Looked up from germline, CDR1 is DFQATT and CDR2 is SNEGSKA (reference sequence). With 1 base clipped from V and 2 bases from J, the junction kept 3 bases outside the gene matches. CDR3 length: 15 amino acids.

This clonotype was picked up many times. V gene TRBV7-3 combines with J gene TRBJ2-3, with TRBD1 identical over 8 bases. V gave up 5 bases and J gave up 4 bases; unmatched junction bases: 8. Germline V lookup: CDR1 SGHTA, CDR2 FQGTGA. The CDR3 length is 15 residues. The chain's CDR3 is CASSRTGYQADTQYF. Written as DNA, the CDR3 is TGTGCCAGCAGCCGGACAGGGTATCAGGCAGATACGCAGTATTTT.

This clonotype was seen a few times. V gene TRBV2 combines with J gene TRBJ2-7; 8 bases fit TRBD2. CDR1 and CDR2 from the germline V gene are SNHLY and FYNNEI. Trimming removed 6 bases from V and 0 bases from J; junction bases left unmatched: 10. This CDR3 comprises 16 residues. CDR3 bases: TGTGCCAGCAGCGTTCCAGGCGGGAGGCACTCCTACGAGCAGTACTTC. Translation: CASSVPGGRHSYEQYF. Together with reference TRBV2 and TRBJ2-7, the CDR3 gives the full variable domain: EPEVTQTPSHQVTQMGQEVILRCVPISNHLYFYWYRQILGQKVEFLVSFYNNEISEKSEIFDDQFSVERPDGSNFTLKIRSTKLEDSAMYFCASSVPGGRHSYEQYFGPGTRLTVT.

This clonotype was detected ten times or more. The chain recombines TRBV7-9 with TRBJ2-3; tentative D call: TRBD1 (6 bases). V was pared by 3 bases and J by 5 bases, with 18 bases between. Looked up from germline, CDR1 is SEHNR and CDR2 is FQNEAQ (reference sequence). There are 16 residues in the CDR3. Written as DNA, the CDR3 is TGTGCCAGCAGCTTCTTGAGGGGGATGACAGAAGATACGCAGTATTTT. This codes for CASSFLRGMTEDTQYF.

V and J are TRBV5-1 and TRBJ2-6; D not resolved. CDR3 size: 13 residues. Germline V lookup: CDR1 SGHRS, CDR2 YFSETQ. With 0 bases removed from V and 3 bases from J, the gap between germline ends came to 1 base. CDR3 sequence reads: CASSLDGANVLTF. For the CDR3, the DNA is TGCGCCAGCAGCTTGGATGGGGCCAACGTCCTGACTTTC.

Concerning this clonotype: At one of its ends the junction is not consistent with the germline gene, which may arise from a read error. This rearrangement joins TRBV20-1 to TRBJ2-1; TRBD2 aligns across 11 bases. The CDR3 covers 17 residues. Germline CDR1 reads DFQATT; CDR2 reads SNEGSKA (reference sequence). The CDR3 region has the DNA TGCAGTGCTAGAGGACTAGCGGGACGGGTCTCCTATAATGAGCAGTTCTTC. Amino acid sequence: CSARGLAGRVSYNEQFF.

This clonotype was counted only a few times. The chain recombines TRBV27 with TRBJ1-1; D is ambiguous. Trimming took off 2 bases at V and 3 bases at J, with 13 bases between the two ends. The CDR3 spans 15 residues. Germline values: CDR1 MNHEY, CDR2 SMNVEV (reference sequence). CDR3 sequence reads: CASSLASGVYTEAFF. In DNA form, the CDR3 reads TGTGCCAGCAGTTTAGCCAGTGGGGTGTACACTGAAGCTTTCTTT.

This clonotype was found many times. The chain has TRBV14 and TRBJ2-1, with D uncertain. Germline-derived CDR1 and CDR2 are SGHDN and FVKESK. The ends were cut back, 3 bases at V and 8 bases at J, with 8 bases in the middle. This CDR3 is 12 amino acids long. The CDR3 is CASSQLAYEQFF. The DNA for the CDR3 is TGTGCCAGCAGCCAGCTGGCCTATGAGCAGTTCTTC.

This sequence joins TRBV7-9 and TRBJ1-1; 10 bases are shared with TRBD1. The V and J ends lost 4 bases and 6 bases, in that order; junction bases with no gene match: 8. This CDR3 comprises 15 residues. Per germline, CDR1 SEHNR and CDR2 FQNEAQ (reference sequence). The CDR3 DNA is TGTGCCAGCAGCTGGGGACAGGGGACGGGGGCTGAAGCTTTCTTT. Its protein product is CASSWGQGTGAEAFF. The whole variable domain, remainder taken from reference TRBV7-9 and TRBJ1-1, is DTGVSQNPRHKITKRGQNVTFRCDPISEHNRLYWYRQTLGQGPEFLTYFQNEAQLEKSRLLSDRFSAERPKGSFSTLEIQRTEQGDSAMYLCASSWGQGTGAEAFFGQGTRLTVV.

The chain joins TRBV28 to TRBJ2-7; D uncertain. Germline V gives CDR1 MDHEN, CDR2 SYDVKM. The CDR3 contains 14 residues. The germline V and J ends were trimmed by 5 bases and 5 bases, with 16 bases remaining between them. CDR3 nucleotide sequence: TGTGCCAGCAGTCCCCTCGGCGGTGGGGACGAGCAGTACTTC. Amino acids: CASSPLGGGDEQYF.

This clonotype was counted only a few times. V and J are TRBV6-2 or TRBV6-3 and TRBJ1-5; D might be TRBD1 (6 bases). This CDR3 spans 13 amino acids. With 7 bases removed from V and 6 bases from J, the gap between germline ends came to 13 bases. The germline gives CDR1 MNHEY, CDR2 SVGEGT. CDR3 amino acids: CASKNRASQPQHF. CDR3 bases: TGTGCCAGCAAGAACAGGGCAAGTCAGCCCCAGCATTTT.

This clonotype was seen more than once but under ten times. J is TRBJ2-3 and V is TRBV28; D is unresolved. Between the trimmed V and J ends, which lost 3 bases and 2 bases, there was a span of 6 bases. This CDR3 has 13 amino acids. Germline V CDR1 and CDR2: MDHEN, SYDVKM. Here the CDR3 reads CASSFRATDTQYF. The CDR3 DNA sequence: TGTGCCAGCAGTTTTCGGGCCACAGATACGCAGTATTTT.

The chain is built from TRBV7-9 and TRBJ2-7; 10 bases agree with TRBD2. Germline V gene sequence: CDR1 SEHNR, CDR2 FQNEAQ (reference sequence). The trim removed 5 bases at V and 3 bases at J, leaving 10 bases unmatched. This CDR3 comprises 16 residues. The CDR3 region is CASSQIGTSEYYEQYF. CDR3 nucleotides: TGTGCCAGCAGCCAAATCGGGACTAGCGAGTACTACGAGCAGTACTTC.

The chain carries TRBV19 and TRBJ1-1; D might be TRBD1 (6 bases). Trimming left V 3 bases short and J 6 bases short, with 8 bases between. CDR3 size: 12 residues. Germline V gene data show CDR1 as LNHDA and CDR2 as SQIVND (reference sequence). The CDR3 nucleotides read TGTGCCAGTAGTATTGACAGGTCTGAAGCTTTCTTT. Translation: CASSIDRSEAFF.

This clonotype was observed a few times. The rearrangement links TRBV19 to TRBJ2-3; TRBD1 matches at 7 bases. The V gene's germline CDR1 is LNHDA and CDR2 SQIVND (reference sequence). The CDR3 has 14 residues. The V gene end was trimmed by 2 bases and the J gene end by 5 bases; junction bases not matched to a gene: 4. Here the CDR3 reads CASSIIGGRDTQYF. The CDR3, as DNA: TGTGCCAGTAGTATAATAGGGGGCAGAGATACGCAGTATTTT.

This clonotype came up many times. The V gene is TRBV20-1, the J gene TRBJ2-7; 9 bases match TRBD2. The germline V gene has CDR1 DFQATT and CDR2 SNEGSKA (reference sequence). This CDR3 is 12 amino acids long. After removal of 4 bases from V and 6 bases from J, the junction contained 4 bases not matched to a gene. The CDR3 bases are TGCAGTGCTAACGGACTAGCGATCGAGCAGTACTTC. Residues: CSANGLAIEQYF.

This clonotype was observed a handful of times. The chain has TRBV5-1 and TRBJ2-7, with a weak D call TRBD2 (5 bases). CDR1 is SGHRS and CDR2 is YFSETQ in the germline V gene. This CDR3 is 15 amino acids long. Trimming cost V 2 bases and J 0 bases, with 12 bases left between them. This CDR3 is CASSFRPDYSYEQYF. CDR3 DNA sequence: TGCGCCAGCAGCTTCCGTCCTGACTACTCCTACGAGCAGTACTTC. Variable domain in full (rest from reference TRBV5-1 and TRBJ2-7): KAGVTQTPRYLIKTRGQQVTLSCSPISGHRSVSWYQQTPGQGLQFLFEYFSETQRNKGNFPGRFSGRQFSNSRSEMNVSTLELGDSALYLCASSFRPDYSYEQYFGPGTRLTVT.

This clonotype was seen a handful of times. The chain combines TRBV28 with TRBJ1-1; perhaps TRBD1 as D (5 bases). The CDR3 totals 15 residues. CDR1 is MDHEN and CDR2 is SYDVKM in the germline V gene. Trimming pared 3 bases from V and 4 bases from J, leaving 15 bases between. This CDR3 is CASSFVAGSGTEAFF. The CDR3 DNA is TGTGCCAGCAGTTTTGTTGCAGGGTCAGGCACTGAAGCTTTCTTT.

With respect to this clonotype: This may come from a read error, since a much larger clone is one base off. As DNA, the CDR3 is TGTGCCAGCAGCGGGACTAGCGGGAGCGCAGATACGCAGTATTTT. The encoded protein is CASSGTSGSADTQYF. The rearrangement links TRBV7-8 to TRBJ2-3; 14 nucleotides align to TRBD2. Germline CDR1 reads SGHVS; CDR2 reads FQNEAQ. The CDR3 is 15 residues long. V was pared by 5 bases and J by 4 bases, with 2 bases of the junction left unmatched.

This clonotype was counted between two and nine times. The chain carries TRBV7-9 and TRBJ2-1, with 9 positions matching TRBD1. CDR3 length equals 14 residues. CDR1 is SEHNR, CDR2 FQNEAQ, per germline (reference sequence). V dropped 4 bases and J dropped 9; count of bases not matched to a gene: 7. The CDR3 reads CASSSGTGFGEQFF. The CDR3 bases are TGTGCCAGCAGCTCCGGGACAGGGTTTGGTGAGCAGTTCTTC.

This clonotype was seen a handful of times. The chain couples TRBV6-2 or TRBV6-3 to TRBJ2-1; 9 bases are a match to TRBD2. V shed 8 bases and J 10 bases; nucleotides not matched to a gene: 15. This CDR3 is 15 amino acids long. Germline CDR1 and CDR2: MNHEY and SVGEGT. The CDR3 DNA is TGTGCCAGCTCCCCTTTTATGGCGGGAGGGTTAGAGCAGTTCTTC. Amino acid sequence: CASSPFMAGGLEQFF.

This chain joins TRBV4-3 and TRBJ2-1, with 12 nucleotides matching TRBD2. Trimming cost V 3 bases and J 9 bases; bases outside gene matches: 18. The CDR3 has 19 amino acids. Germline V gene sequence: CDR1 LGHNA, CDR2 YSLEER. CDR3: CASSQSSYWRLAGDSEQFF. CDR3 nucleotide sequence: TGCGCCAGCAGCCAGTCCTCCTATTGGCGACTAGCGGGAGATTCTGAGCAGTTCTTC.

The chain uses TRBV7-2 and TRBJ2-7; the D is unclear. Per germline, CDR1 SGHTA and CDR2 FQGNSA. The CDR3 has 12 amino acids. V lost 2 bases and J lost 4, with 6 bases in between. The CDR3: CASSLSLYEQYF. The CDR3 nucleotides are TGTGCCAGCAGCTTATCCCTATACGAGCAGTACTTC. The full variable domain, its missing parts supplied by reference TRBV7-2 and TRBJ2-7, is GAGVSQSPSNKVTEKGKDVELRCDPISGHTALYWYRQSLGQGLEFLIYFQGNSAPDKSGLPSDRFSAERTGGSVSTLTIQRTQQEDSAVYLCASSLSLYEQYFGPGTRLTVT.

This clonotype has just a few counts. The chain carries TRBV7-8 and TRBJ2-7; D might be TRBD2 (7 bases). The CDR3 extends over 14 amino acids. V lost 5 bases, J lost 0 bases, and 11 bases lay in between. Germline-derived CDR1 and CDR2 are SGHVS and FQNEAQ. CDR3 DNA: TGTGCCAGCAGCGGCGGGGGCGTCTCCTACGAGCAGTACTTC. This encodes CASSGGGVSYEQYF.

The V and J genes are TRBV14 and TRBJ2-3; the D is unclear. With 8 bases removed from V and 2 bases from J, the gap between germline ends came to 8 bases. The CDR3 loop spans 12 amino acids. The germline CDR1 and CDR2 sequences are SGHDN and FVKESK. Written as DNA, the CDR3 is TGTGCCAGCGGGCGTCTCACAGATACGCAGTATTTT. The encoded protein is CASGRLTDTQYF. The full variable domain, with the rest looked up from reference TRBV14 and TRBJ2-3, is EAGVTQFPSHSVIEKGQTVTLRCDPISGHDNLYWYRRVMGKEIKFLLHFVKESKQDESGMPNNRFLAERTGGTYSTLKVQPAELEDSGVYFCASGRLTDTQYFGPGTRLTVL.

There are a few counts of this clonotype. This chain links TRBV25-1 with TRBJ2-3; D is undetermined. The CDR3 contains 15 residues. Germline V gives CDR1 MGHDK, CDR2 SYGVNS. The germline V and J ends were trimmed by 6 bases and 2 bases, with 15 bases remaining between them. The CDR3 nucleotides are TGTGCCAGCAGAGACAACCCGATGTTCACAGATACGCAGTATTTT. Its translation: CASRDNPMFTDTQYF.

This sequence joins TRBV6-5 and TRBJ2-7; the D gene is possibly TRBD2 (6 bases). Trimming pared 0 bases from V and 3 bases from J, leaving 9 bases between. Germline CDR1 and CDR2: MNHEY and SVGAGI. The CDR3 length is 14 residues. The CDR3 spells CASSYSGLFYEQYF. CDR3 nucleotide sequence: TGTGCCAGCAGTTACTCAGGACTATTCTACGAGCAGTACTTC.

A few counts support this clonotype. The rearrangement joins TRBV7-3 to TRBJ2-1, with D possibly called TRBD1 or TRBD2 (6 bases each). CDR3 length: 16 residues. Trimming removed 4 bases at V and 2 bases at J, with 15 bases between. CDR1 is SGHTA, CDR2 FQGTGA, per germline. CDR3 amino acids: CASSWGRDPPYNEQFF. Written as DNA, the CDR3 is TGTGCCAGCAGCTGGGGGCGGGACCCTCCCTACAATGAGCAGTTCTTC.

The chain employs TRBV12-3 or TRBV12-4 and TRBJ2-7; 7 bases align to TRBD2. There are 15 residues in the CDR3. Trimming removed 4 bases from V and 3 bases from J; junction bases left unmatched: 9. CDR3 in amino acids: CASSSTGTIRYEQYF. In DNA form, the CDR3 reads TGTGCCAGCAGTTCAACCGGGACTATTCGCTACGAGCAGTACTTC.